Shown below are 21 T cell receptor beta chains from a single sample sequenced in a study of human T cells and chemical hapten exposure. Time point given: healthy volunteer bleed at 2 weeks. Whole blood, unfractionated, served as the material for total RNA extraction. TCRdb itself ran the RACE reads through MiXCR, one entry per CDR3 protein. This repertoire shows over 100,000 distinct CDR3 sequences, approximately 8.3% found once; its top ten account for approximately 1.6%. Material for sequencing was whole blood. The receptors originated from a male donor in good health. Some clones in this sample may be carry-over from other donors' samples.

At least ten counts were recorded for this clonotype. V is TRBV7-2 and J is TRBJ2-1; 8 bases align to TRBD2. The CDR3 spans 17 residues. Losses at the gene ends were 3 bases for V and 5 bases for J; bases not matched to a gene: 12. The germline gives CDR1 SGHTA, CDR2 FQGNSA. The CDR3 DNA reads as TGTGCCAGCAGCTTGGTCAGCGGGGGCGCGGGGGACAATGAGCAGTTCTTC. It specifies CASSLVSGGAGDNEQFF.

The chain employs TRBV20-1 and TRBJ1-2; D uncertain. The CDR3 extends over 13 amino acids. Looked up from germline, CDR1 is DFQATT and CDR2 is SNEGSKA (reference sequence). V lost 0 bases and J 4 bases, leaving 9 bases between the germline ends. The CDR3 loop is CSARDVSSYGYTF. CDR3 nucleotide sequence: TGCAGTGCTAGAGATGTCAGTTCCTATGGCTACACCTTC.

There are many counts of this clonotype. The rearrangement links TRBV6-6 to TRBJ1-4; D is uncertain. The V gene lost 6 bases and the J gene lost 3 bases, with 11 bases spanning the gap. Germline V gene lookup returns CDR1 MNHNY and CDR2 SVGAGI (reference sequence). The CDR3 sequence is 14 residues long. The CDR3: CASRALGPNEKLFF. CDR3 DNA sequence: TGTGCCAGCAGGGCTCTTGGGCCTAATGAAAAACTGTTTTTT.

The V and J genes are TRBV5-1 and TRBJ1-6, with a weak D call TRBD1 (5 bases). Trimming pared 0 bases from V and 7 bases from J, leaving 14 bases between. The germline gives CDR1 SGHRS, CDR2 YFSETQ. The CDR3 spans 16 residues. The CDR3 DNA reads TGCGCCAGCAGCTTGGGAGGGGCCAGGTCCAATTCACCCCTCCACTTT. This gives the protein CASSLGGARSNSPLHF.

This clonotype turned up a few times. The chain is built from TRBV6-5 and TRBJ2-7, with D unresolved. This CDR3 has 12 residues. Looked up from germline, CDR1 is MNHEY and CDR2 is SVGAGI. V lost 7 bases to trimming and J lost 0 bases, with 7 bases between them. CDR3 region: CASMAYSYEQYF. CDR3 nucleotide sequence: TGTGCCAGCATGGCTTACTCCTACGAGCAGTACTTC.

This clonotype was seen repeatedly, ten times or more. DNA of the CDR3: TGTGCCAGCAGATCTAGACAGGGTCCCTATGGCTACACCTTC. Its translation: CASRSRQGPYGYTF. The V call is TRBV27, the J call TRBJ1-2; 7 bases are shared with TRBD1. V was clipped by 6 bases and J by 4 bases; unmatched bases: 8. Germline V lookup: CDR1 MNHEY, CDR2 SMNVEV (reference sequence). The CDR3 has 14 amino acids.

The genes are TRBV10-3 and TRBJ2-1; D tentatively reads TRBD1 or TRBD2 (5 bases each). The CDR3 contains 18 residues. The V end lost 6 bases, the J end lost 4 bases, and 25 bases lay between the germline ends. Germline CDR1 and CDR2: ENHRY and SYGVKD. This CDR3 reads CAISLPGTTLSGYNEQFF. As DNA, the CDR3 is TGTGCCATCAGCCTTCCCGGGACCACCTTGTCAGGATACAATGAGCAGTTCTTC.

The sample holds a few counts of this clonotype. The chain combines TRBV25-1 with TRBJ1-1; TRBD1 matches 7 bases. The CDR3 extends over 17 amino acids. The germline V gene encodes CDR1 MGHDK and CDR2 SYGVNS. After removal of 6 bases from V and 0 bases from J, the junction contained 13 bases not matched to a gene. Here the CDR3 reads CASRPTGVILMNTEAFF. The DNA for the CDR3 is TGTGCCAGCAGGCCTACAGGGGTAATCCTGATGAACACTGAAGCTTTCTTT.

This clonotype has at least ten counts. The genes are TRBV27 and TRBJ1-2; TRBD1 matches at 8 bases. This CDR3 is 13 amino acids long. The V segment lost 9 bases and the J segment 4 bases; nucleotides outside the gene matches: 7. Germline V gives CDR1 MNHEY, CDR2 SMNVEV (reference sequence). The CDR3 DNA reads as TGTGCCAGTGCCGGGACAGGCTTCTATGGCTACACCTTC. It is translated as CASAGTGFYGYTF.

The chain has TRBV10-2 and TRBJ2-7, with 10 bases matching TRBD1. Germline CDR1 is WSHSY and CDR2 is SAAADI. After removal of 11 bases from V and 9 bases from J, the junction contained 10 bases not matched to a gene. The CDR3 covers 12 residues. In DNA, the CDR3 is TGCGCCTGCTCTGACAGGGGGCAGCGGCAGTACTTC. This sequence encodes CACSDRGQRQYF.

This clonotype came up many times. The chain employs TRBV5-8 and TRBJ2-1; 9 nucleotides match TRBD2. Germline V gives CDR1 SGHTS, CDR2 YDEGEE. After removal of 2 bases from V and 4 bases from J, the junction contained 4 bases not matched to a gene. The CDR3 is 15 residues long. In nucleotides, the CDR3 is TGTGCCAGCAGCTTACTAGCGGGCTTTTACAATGAGCAGTTCTTC. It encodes CASSLLAGFYNEQFF.

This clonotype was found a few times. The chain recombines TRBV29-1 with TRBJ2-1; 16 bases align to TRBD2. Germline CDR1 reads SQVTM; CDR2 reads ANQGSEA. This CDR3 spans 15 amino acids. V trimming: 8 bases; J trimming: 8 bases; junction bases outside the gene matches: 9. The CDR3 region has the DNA TGCAGCATGGGACTAGCGGGAGGGCACGGGGATGAGCAGTTCTTC. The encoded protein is CSMGLAGGHGDEQFF.

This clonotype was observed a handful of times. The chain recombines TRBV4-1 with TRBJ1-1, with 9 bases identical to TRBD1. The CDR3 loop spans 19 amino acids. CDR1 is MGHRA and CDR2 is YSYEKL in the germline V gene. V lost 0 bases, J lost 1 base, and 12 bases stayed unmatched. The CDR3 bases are TGCGCCAGCAGCCAAGATAACAGGGGGCGCGATATGGGGAACACTGAAGCTTTCTTT. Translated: CASSQDNRGRDMGNTEAFF.

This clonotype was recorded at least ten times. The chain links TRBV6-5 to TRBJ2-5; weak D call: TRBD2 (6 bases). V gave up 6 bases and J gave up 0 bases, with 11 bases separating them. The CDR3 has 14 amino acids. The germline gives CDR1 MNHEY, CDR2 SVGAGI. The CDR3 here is CASRGGGHQETQYF. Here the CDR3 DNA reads TGTGCCAGCAGGGGGGGAGGCCACCAAGAGACCCAGTACTTC.

CDR3 in DNA: TGCAGTGCTTTCGGGGGGGCCGGCGACAATGAGCAGTTCTTC. Its translation is CSAFGGAGDNEQFF. This rearrangement joins TRBV20-1 to TRBJ2-1; 8 positions agree with TRBD2. Germline CDR1 reads DFQATT; CDR2 reads SNEGSKA (reference sequence). CDR3 size: 14 residues. J gave up 5 bases and V 5 bases, and 8 bases lay outside the gene matches.

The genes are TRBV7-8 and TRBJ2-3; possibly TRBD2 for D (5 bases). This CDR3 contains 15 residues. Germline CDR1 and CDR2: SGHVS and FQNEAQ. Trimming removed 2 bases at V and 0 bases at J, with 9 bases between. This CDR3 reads CASSLPRGSTDTQYF. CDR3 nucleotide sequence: TGTGCCAGCAGCTTACCTCGAGGGAGCACAGATACGCAGTATTTT.

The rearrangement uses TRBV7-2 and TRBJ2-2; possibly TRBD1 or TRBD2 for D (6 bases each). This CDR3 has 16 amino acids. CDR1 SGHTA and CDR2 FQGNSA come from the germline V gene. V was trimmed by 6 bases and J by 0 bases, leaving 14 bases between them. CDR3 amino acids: CASSLRGRANTGELFF. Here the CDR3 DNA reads TGTGCCAGCAGTCTCCGGGGGCGAGCGAACACCGGGGAGCTGTTTTTT.

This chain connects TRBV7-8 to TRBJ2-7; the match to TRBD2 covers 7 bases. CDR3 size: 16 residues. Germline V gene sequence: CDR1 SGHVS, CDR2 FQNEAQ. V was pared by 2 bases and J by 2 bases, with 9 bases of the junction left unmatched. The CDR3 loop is CASSLLRRGLAYEQYF. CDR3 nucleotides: TGTGCCAGCAGCTTACTTCGCCGCGGACTAGCCTACGAGCAGTACTTC.

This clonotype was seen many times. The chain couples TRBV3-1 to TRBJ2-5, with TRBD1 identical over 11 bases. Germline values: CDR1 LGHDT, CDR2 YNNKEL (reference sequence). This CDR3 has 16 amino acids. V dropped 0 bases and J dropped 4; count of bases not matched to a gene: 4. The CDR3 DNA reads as TGTGCCAGCAGCCAAGAGTCCGGGACAGGGGGAGAGACCCAGTACTTC. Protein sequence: CASSQESGTGGETQYF.

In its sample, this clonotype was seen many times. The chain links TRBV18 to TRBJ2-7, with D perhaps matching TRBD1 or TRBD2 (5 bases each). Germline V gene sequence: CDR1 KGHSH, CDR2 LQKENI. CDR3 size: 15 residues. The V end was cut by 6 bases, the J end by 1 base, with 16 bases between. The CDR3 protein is CASSVTGRESYEQYF. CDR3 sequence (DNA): TGTGCCAGCTCGGTCACGGGACGCGAGTCCTACGAGCAGTACTTC.

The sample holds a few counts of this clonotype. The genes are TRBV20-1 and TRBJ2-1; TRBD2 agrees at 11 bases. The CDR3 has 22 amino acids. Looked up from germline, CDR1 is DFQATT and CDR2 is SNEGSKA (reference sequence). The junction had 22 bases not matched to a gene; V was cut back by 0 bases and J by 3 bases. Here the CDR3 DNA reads TGCAGTGCTAGAGATTACGCTTGGGGGGCTAGCGGGAGGTCAAACCTCTACAATGAGCAGTTCTTC. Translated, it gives CSARDYAWGASGRSNLYNEQFF.